The sequence of this TCR beta chain was determined in a study of T cells after posttransplantation cyclophosphamide. Study-wide points: Tissue-infiltrating T cells from skin or gut overlapped little with blood T cells. Recipient CMV seropositivity and CMV reactivation strongly tracked TRB clonality.

Assay: immunoSEQ multiplex PCR; the TCRdb copy retains only in-frame clones and omits some. The repertoire holds about 66,000 clones, with roughly 95% as singletons. Peripheral blood was collected from the related graft donor on the marrow donation day. As concerns this clone: Its antigen is still unknown.

This clonotype was obtained from a woman aged 25 to 45 in good health and a related stem cell transplant donor. The sample comprised PBMCs.

The CDR3 region has the DNA TGTGCCAGCAGTTTTAGGAGGCAGGGTGGGGTTTACGAGCAGTACTTC. Translating it yields CASSFRRQGGVYEQYF. The chain recombines TRBV27 with TRBJ2-7, with D possibly called TRBD1 or TRBD2 (5 bases each). The CDR3 runs 16 residues. Germline CDR1 MNHEY, CDR2 SMNVEV (reference sequence). V was cut by 3 bases and J by 4 bases, with 19 bases left in between.